These T cell receptor beta chains were read from a single sample in a study of blood T cell repertoires in COVID-19. Generated by immunoSEQ multiplex PCR, the TCRdb table keeps only in-frame clones and is missing some. The sample records just over 25,000 clones, roughly 90% being singletons. Sequencing input: peripheral blood. Receptors were obtained from a man in his sixties or seventies with acute or convalescent COVID-19. The CDR3 runs from the conserved cysteine through the conserved F or W. A D gene is named only where the DNA matches it firmly. Some rows mark clone size as missing; the rest say once, few, many or name a class of expanded clone.

>TRBJ2-7|TRBD2|-|TRBV3-1/TRBV3-2
TGTGCCAGCAGCCAAGATGGGGCGGCGGGAGGAGGAGAGCAGTACTTC
CASSQDGAAGGGEQYF
>TRBJ2-4|TRBD1|once|TRBV10-2
TGCGCCAGCAGTGAAACAGGGGGAGTCAAAAACATTCAGTACTTC
CASSETGGVKNIQYF
>TRBJ1-6|-|-|TRBV9
TGTGCCAGCAGCGTAGGTATGGCGGGAGCACCCCTCCACTTT
CASSVGMAGAPLHF
>TRBJ2-3|TRBD1|-|TRBV5-4
TGTGCCAGCAGCTCGCTCGGCTCCGGGACAGGGGTTATCGATACGCAGTATTTT
CASSSLGSGTGVIDTQYF
>TRBJ2-7|TRBD2|-|TRBV10-1
TGCGCCAGCAGTGAGTCTGTAGCGTCACGCGGGAGCGCCGAAAGGGCCTCCTACGAGCAGTACTTC
CASSESVASRGSAERASYEQYF
>TRBJ2-5|TRBD2|-|TRBV18
TGTGCCAGCTCACTAGCGGGAGGGCACCAAGAGACCCAGTACTTC
CASSLAGGHQETQYF
>TRBJ2-7|-|-|TRBV6-5
TGTGCCAGCAGTTCGGGGGGCCCCTACGAGCAGTACTTC
CASSSGGPYEQYF
>TRBJ2-7|TRBD1|-|TRBV11-2
TGTGCCAGCAGCTTTGCAGGGGGAGAAGACGAGCAGTACTTC
CASSFAGGEDEQYF
>TRBJ1-1|TRBD1|-|TRBV5-1
TGCGCCAGCAGCCTCACAGGGGCCACTGAAGCTTTCTTT
CASSLTGATEAFF
>TRBJ2-3|-|-|TRBV18
TGTGCCAGCTCACCCCAGCGGGGCACAGATACGCAGTATTTT
CASSPQRGTDTQYF
>TRBJ2-3|TRBD2|-|TRBV9
TGTGCCAGCAGCCCCACTAGCGGTCAGGGAGATACGCAGTATTTT
CASSPTSGQGDTQYF
>TRBJ1-2|TRBD1|-|TRBV7-9
TGTGCCAGCAGCCTCCGGGACAGGGACCGCTTTGGGGGCTACACCTTC
CASSLRDRDRFGGYTF
>TRBJ2-1|-|-|TRBV4-2
TGTGCCAGCAGCCAAGAGGAGGGAGCAAGAGATGAGCAGTTCTTC
CASSQEEGARDEQFF
>TRBJ2-5|TRBD1|-|TRBV29-1
TGCAGCGTCAGGGGGACAGGGTTAGAGACCCAGTACTTC
CSVRGTGLETQYF
>TRBJ2-7|-|-|TRBV3-1/TRBV3-2
TGTGCCAGCAGCGAGAGCATTTACGAGCAGTACTTC
CASSESIYEQYF
>TRBJ2-7|TRBD1|-|TRBV7-2
TGTGCCAGCAGCTTAGGAACAGGGGGCTGGGGCGAGCAGTACTTC
CASSLGTGGWGEQYF
>TRBJ2-4|-|-|TRBV19
TGTGCCAGTAGTCCGACTGGGTTTAGGGCCAAAAACATTCAGTACTTC
CASSPTGFRAKNIQYF
>TRBJ1-2|-|-|TRBV12-5
TGTGCTAGTGGTTTGGCCCCGGACAGCCGCTACACCTTC
CASGLAPDSRYTF
>TRBJ2-3|TRBD1|-|TRBV24-1
TGTGCCACCACCGACTCGACAGGGGTAACAGATACGCAGTATTTT
CATTDSTGVTDTQYF
>TRBJ2-1|TRBD2|-|TRBV15
TGTGCCACCAGCAGAGATCCGGATAGCGGGGGCCTAGGGGAGCAGTTCTTC
CATSRDPDSGGLGEQFF
>TRBJ1-2|TRBD1|-|TRBV6-5
TGTGCCAGCAGGAGGGGGACAGGGGGCGGGGACACCTTC
CASRRGTGGGDTF
>TRBJ2-1|TRBD2|-|TRBV29-1
TGCAGCGTTGGAGGACTAGCGGGAGGTCAATCCTACAATGAGCAGTTCTTC
CSVGGLAGGQSYNEQFF
>TRBJ2-7|TRBD1|-|TRBV24-1
TGTGCCACCAGTGACCCCACAGGGGTGGCGTACGAGCAGTACTTC
CATSDPTGVAYEQYF
>TRBJ2-4|TRBD2|-|TRBV28
TGTGCCAGCAGTTTAATGGTAGCGGGAACCAAAAACATTCAGTACTTC
CASSLMVAGTKNIQYF
>TRBJ1-1|-|once|TRBV29-1
TGCAGCGCAGATAATCGACAAAGGAACAGAGCTTTCTTT
CSADNRQRNRAFF
>TRBJ1-2|-|-|TRBV5-3
TGTGCCAGAAGCTTGGTAGTGAGCGCGGATGGCTACACCTTC
CARSLVVSADGYTF
>TRBJ1-3|-|-|TRBV24-1
TGTGCCACCAGTCACGGGTCGGGAAACACCATATATTTT
CATSHGSGNTIYF
>TRBJ1-2|-|-|TRBV11-1
TGTGCCAGCAGCGATAAAGGACAGCGCTATGGCTACACCTTC
CASSDKGQRYGYTF
>TRBJ1-1|TRBD1|-|TRBV7-3
TGTGCCAGCAGCTCGCAGGGGGACACTGAAGCTTTCTTT
CASSSQGDTEAFF
>TRBJ1-4|TRBD1|-|TRBV11-2
TGTGCCAGCAGCTTACGAGGACAGGGCGTTGGAGAAAAACTGTTTTTT
CASSLRGQGVGEKLFF
>TRBJ1-5|TRBD1|-|TRBV7-2
TGTGCCAGCAGCGACCGGGACAGGGAAAGCAATCAGCCCCAGCATTTT
CASSDRDRESNQPQHF
>TRBJ2-1|-|-|TRBV5-1
TGCGCCAGCAGCTACCGCGGAGGGCCCCCCTACAATGAGCAGTTCTTC
CASSYRGGPPYNEQFF
>TRBJ1-1|-|once|TRBV5-6
TGTGCCAGCAGCTCTCCGGGGGGGACTGAAGCTTTCTTT
CASSSPGGTEAFF
>TRBJ2-5|-|-|TRBV7-3
TGTGCCAGCAGCTTAACGGTGGACAAGACCCAGTACTTC
CASSLTVDKTQYF
>TRBJ2-1|TRBD2|-|TRBV24-1
TGTGCCACCAGTGATTTAATAGGGAGGGATGAGCAGTTCTTC
CATSDLIGRDEQFF
>TRBJ2-7|TRBD2|-|TRBV11-3
TGTGCCAGCAGCTCCGGGGGGGGCCTGGATGAGCAGTACTTC
CASSSGGGLDEQYF
>TRBJ2-7|-|-|TRBV3-1/TRBV3-2
TGTGCCAGCAGCCAAAATCAGGGGCCCTCCTACGAGCAGTACTTC
CASSQNQGPSYEQYF
>TRBJ2-3|TRBD2|-|TRBV18
TGTGCCAGCTCACCAGTGGCGGGAGGGCCAGGAGATACGCAGTATTTT
CASSPVAGGPGDTQYF
>TRBJ2-1|TRBD2|-|TRBV19
TGTGCCAGTAGTTGGAGCGGGAGGGGTGACGGTGAGCAGTTCTTC
CASSWSGRGDGEQFF
>TRBJ1-2|-|-|TRBV7-9
TGTGCCAGCAGCTTAGCGAGGGATGGCTACACCTTC
CASSLARDGYTF
>TRBJ1-1|-|-|TRBV7-9
TGTGCCAGCAGCTTATCGGGGTGGGGCACTGAAGCTTTCTTT
CASSLSGWGTEAFF
>TRBJ2-1|TRBD2|-|TRBV10-2
TGCGCCAGCAGCGCTCCGATACTAGCGGGAGACATCAATGAGCAGTTCTTC
CASSAPILAGDINEQFF
>TRBJ1-5|-|-|TRBV2
TGTGCCAGCAGCACGGACAGCGGCAATCAGCCCCAGCATTTT
CASSTDSGNQPQHF
>TRBJ2-3|TRBD1|-|TRBV6-6
TGTGCCAGCAGTTACTCCCGGGACAGCAGCACAGATACGCAGTATTTT
CASSYSRDSSTDTQYF
>TRBJ1-2|TRBD1|-|TRBV19
TGTGCCAGTAGTCCCGAACACAGGGGACGATGGGGCTACACCTTC
CASSPEHRGRWGYTF
>TRBJ2-7|-|-|TRBV5-4
TGTGCCAGCAGGGAGGACTTGAGATCCTACGAGCAGTACTTC
CASREDLRSYEQYF